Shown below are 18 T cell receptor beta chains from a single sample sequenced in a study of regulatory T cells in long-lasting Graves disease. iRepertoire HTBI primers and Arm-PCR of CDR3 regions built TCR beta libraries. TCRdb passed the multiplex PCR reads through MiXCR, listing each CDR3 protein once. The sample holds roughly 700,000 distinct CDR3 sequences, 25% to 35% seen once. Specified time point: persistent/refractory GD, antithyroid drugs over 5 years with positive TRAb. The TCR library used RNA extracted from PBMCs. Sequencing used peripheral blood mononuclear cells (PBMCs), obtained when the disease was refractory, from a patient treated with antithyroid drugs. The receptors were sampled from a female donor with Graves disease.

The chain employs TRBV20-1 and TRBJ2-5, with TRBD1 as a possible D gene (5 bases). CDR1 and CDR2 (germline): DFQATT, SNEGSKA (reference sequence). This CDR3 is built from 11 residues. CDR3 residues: CVYEDTETQYF. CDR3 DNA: TGCGTCTATGAGGACACTGAGACCCAGTACTTC.

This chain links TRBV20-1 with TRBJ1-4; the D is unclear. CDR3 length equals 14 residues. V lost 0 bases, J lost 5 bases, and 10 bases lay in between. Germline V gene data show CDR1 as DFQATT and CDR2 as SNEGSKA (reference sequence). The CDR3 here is CSARDRPSNEKLFF. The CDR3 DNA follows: TGCAGTGCTAGAGACCGACCATCAAATGAAAAACTGTTTTTT.

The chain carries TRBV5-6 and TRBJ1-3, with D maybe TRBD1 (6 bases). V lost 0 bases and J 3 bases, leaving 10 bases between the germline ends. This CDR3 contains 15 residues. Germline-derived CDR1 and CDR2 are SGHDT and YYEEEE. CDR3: CASSLEPGDGNTIYF. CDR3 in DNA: TGTGCCAGCAGCTTGGAGCCAGGGGATGGAAACACCATATATTTT.

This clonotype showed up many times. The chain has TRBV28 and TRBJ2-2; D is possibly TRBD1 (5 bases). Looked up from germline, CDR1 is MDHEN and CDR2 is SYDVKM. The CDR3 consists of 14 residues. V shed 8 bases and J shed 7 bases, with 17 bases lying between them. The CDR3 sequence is CASFLPGAVGELFF. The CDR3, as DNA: TGTGCCAGCTTCCTTCCTGGGGCGGTCGGGGAGCTGTTTTTT.

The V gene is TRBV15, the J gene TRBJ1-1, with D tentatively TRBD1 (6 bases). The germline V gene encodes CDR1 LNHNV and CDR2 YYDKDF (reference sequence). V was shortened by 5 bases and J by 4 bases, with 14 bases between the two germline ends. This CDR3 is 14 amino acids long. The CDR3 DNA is TGTGCCACCAGCGCACACAGGGTCGGCACTGAAGCTTTCTTT. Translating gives CATSAHRVGTEAFF.

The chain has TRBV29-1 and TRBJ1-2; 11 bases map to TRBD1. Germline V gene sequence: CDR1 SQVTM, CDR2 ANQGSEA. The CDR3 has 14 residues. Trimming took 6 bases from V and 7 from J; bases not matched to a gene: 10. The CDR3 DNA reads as TGCAGCGTGGATGGACAGGGGGCAGAAGGTGGCTACACCTTC. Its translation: CSVDGQGAEGGYTF.

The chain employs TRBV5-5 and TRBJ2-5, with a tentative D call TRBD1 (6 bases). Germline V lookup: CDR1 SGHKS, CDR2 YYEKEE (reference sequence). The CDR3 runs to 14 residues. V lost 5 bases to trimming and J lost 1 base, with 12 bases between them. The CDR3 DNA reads TGTGCCAGCAGTGACAGGCTGCTCCAAGAGACCCAGTACTTC. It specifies CASSDRLLQETQYF.

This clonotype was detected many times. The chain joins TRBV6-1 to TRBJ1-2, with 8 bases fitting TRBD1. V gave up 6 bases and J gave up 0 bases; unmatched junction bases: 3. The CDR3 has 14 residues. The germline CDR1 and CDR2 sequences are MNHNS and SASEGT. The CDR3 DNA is TGTGCCAGCAGACGACAGGGGACTAACTATGGCTACACCTTC. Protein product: CASRRQGTNYGYTF.

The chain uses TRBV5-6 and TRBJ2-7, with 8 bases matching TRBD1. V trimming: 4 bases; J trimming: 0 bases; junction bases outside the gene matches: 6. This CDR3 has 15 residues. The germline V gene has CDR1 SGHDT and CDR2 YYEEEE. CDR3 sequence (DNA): TGTGCCAGCAGCACCGAGACAGGGGCCTCCTACGAGCAGTACTTC. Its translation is CASSTETGASYEQYF.

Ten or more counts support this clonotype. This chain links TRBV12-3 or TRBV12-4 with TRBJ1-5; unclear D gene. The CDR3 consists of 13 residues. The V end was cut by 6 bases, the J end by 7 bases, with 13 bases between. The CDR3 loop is CASSLKGGQPQHF. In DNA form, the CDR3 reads TGTGCCAGCAGCCTTAAGGGTGGACAGCCCCAGCATTTT.

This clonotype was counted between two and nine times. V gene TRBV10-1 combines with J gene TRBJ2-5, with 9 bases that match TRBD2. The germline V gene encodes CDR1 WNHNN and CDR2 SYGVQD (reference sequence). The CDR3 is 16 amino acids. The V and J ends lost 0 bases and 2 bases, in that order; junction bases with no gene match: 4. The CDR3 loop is CASSESATSGQETQYF. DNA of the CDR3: TGCGCCAGCAGTGAGTCCGCGACTAGCGGACAAGAGACCCAGTACTTC.

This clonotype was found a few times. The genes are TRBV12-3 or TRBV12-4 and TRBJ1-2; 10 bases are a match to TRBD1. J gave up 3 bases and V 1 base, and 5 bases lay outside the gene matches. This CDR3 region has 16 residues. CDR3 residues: CASSLGSTGGDYGYTF. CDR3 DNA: TGTGCCAGCAGTTTAGGTTCGACAGGGGGCGACTATGGCTACACCTTC.

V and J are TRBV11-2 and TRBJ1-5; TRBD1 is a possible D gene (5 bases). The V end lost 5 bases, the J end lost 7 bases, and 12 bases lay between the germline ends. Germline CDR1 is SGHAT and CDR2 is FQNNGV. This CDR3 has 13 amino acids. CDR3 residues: CASSRDSEQPQHF. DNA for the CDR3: TGTGCCAGCAGCCGGGACTCCGAACAGCCCCAGCATTTT.

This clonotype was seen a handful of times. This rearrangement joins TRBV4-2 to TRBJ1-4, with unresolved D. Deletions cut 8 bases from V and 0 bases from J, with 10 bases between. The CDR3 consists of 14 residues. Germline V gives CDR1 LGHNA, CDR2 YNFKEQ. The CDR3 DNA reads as TGTGCCAGCGGGGAGGGCGCAACTAATGAAAAACTGTTTTTT. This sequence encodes CASGEGATNEKLFF.

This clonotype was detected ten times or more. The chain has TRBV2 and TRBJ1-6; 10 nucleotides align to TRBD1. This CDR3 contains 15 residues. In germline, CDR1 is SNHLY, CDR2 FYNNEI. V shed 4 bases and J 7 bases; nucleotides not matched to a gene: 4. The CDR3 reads CASSGQGAGNSPLHF. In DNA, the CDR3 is TGTGCCAGCAGTGGACAGGGGGCTGGGAATTCACCCCTCCACTTT.

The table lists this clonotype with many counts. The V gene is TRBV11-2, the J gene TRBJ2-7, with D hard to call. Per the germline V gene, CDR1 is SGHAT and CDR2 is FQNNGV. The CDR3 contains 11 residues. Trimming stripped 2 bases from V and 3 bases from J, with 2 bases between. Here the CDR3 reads CASSLHYEQYF. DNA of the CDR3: TGTGCCAGCAGCTTACACTACGAGCAGTACTTC.

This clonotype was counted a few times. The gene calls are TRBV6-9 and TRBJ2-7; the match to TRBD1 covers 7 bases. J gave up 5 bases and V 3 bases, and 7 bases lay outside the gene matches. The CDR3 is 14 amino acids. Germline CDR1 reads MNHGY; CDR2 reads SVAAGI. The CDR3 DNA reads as TGTGCCAGCAGTTACGGGACAGCAGGAAACGAGCAGTACTTC. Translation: CASSYGTAGNEQYF.

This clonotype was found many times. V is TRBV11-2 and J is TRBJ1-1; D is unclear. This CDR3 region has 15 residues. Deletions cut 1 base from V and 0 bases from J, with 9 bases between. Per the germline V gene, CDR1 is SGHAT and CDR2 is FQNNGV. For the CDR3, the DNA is TGTGCCAGCAGCTTAGGTGTATCGGTGAACACTGAAGCTTTCTTT. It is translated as CASSLGVSVNTEAFF.